The 28 T cell receptor beta chains in this list originate from one sample, sequenced in a study of regulatory T cells in long-lasting Graves disease. Indicated time point: newly diagnosed GD, antithyroid drugs for less than 3 months. PBMC-derived RNA was used for the TCR library. Investigators prepared the TCR beta libraries by applying iRepertoire HTBI primers and Arm-PCR of CDR3 regions. From the multiplex PCR reads, TCRdb called clonotypes with MiXCR, one entry per CDR3 protein. The sample has around 500,000 distinct CDR3 sequences; about 11% are singletons. These data also featured in a second study, about T cells in Graves' hyperthyroidism and ophthalmopathy.

The sequences come from peripheral blood mononuclear cells (PBMCs), collected at new diagnosis, from a patient treated with antithyroid drugs. The receptor source for this set is a woman in her 30s with Graves disease.

This sequence joins TRBV3-1 and TRBJ1-6, with D maybe TRBD1 (6 bases). V was cut by 5 bases and J by 11 bases, with 22 bases left in between. The CDR3 is 16 amino acids. Germline loops: CDR1 LGHDT, CDR2 YNNKEL (reference sequence). In nucleotides, the CDR3 is TGTGCCAGCAGCTTTGGGGGGGCGACAGGAGGTGCACCCCTCCACTTT. It specifies CASSFGGATGGAPLHF.

The sample holds many counts of this clonotype. V gene TRBV3-1 combines with J gene TRBJ2-1, with D possibly matching TRBD2 (5 bases). In germline, CDR1 is LGHDT, CDR2 YNNKEL (reference sequence). The CDR3 covers 16 residues. Trimming left V 5 bases short and J 7 bases short, with 21 bases between. CDR3: CASSITPSRTANEQFF. CDR3 bases: TGTGCCAGCAGCATCACGCCTAGCAGGACGGCGAATGAGCAGTTCTTC.

This clonotype was recorded at least ten times. V and J are TRBV7-3 and TRBJ2-5; tentatively, D is TRBD1 (6 bases). Germline loops: CDR1 SGHTA, CDR2 FQGTGA. The CDR3 length is 13 residues. V was trimmed by 5 bases and J by 4 bases, leaving 11 bases between them. The CDR3 sequence: CASSPQQGETQYF. Written as DNA, the CDR3 is TGTGCCAGCAGCCCTCAACAGGGAGAGACCCAGTACTTC.

Regarding this clonotype: Here the CDR3 omits its conserved ending phenylalanine or tryptophan, so a read error is the likely source. The chain recombines TRBV29-1 with TRBJ2-5; D is possibly TRBD2 (6 bases). CDR3 size: 12 residues. Germline assignment: CDR1 SQVTM and CDR2 ANQGSEA. The CDR3 loop reads CTVSGDRETQYL. The CDR3 DNA sequence: TGCACCGTTTCGGGGGACCGGGAGACCCAGTACCTC.

The sample holds many counts of this clonotype. V is TRBV7-2 and J is TRBJ2-4; 7 bases are shared with TRBD1. The trim removed 6 bases at V and 4 bases at J, leaving 9 bases unmatched. The CDR3 spans 15 residues. From germline, CDR1 is SGHTA and CDR2 FQGNSA. CDR3 in DNA: TGTGCCAGCAGATTCATGACAGGGTTTAAAAACATTCAGTACTTC. It codes for CASRFMTGFKNIQYF.

This clonotype was detected ten times or more. The chain uses TRBV2 and TRBJ2-6; no clear D gene. Deletions cut 9 bases from V and 2 bases from J, with 8 bases between. Germline V gives CDR1 SNHLY, CDR2 FYNNEI. The CDR3 extends over 13 amino acids. CDR3 residues: CARALTGANVLTF. The DNA for the CDR3 is TGTGCCAGGGCCTTAACTGGGGCCAACGTCCTGACTTTC.

This clonotype appeared a few times. The gene calls are TRBV5-1 and TRBJ1-1; TRBD1 might be the D (6 bases). CDR3 size: 14 residues. CDR1 is SGHRS, CDR2 YFSETQ, per germline. Deletions cut 3 bases from V and 1 base from J, with 10 bases between. The chain's CDR3 is CASSWGAANTEAFF. The CDR3 nucleotides read TGCGCCAGCAGCTGGGGGGCAGCGAACACTGAAGCTTTCTTT.

This clonotype was recorded at least ten times. J is TRBJ2-7 and V is TRBV7-2; D might be TRBD1 (6 bases). The CDR3 has 16 amino acids. Germline loops: CDR1 SGHTA, CDR2 FQGNSA. V was clipped by 2 bases and J by 3 bases, with 17 bases between them. The CDR3 nucleotides are TGTGCCAGCAGCTTACCTCCCGGGGCAGGGGTCTACGAGCAGTACTTC. This translates into CASSLPPGAGVYEQYF.

This clonotype came up a few times. The J gene is TRBJ2-7, the V gene TRBV29-1, with D unclear. The CDR3 extends over 13 amino acids. Germline lookup yields CDR1 SQVTM and CDR2 ANQGSEA. V shed 0 bases and J shed 9 bases, with 15 bases lying between them. The DNA for the CDR3 is TGCAGCGTTGAAGATGGTGTCAGAAATCGGCAGTACTTC. Protein product: CSVEDGVRNRQYF.

Many counts were recorded for this clonotype. The chain uses TRBV9 and TRBJ2-3; a weak D match, TRBD1 (6 bases). The V gene lost 7 bases and the J gene lost 5 bases, with 26 bases spanning the gap. The CDR3 has 17 residues. Per the germline V gene, CDR1 is SGDLS and CDR2 is YYNGEE. The CDR3 spells CASSVEQIRGLVDTQYF. The CDR3 DNA is TGTGCCAGCTCCGTCGAACAGATCAGGGGCTTAGTAGATACGCAGTATTTT.

This clonotype was picked up many times. The V gene is TRBV20-1, the J gene TRBJ2-1; TRBD2 matches 7 bases. Germline assignment: CDR1 DFQATT and CDR2 SNEGSKA (reference sequence). V lost 3 bases to trimming and J lost 7 bases; unmatched junction nucleotides: 15. CDR3 length equals 16 residues. The CDR3 protein is CSASPRLAFPRNEQFF. CDR3 nucleotides: TGCAGTGCTAGCCCTCGACTAGCCTTTCCTAGGAATGAGCAGTTCTTC.

A word on this clonotype: It may be a read error: a sequence one base away is much more abundant. This chain connects TRBV10-2 to TRBJ2-5; the match to TRBD2 covers 11 bases. The ends lost 8 bases at V and 2 bases at J; junction bases unmatched: 7. The CDR3 extends over 15 amino acids. Germline loops: CDR1 WSHSY, CDR2 SAAADI. CDR3 sequence (DNA): TGCGCCAGCTGCATAGCGGGAGGGAAACAAGAGACCCAGTACTTC. Translation gives CASCIAGGKQETQYF.

The CDR3 region is CASSQGDPLYGYTF. CDR3 nucleotides: TGTGCCAGCAGCCAAGGGGACCCACTCTATGGCTACACCTTC. The chain combines TRBV14 with TRBJ1-2; D perhaps matches TRBD1 (5 bases). The length of the CDR3 is 14 residues. Germline V gives CDR1 SGHDN, CDR2 FVKESK. Trimming took off 1 base at V and 4 bases at J, with 10 bases between the two ends.

This clonotype was seen repeatedly, ten times or more. The chain links TRBV19 to TRBJ2-2, with TRBD1 matching 7 bases. J lost 4 bases, V lost 6 bases, and 11 bases had no gene match. The V gene's germline CDR1 is LNHDA and CDR2 SQIVND (reference sequence). The CDR3 sequence is 16 residues long. The CDR3, as DNA: TGTGCCAGTAGCCCACCGGGACAGAGGGGCACCGGGGAGCTGTTTTTT. This codes for CASSPPGQRGTGELFF.

The rearrangement uses TRBV6-1 and TRBJ2-1, with D perhaps TRBD1 or TRBD2 (6 bases each). Germline V gene lookup returns CDR1 MNHNS and CDR2 SASEGT. V was shortened by 8 bases and J by 7 bases, with 21 bases between the two germline ends. The CDR3 totals 15 residues. CDR3 coding DNA: TGTGCCAGCTCTGGGGGGCGAACGCTTCGTAATGAGCAGTTCTTC. This gives the protein CASSGGRTLRNEQFF.

As for this clonotype: This may come from a read error, since a much larger clone is one base off. The chain employs TRBV18 and TRBJ2-7; 10 bases line up with TRBD2. Trimming removed 6 bases from V and 3 bases from J; junction bases left unmatched: 11. The germline gives CDR1 KGHSH, CDR2 LQKENI. The CDR3 runs 16 residues. CDR3 amino acids: CASSSPTGLALYEQYF. The DNA for the CDR3 is TGTGCCAGCTCTTCTCCTACGGGACTAGCGCTCTACGAGCAGTACTTC.

V and J are TRBV6-1 and TRBJ2-3; unclear D gene. Germline-derived CDR1 and CDR2 are MNHNS and SASEGT. This CDR3 region has 15 residues. V lost 1 base to trimming and J lost 3 bases, with 11 bases between them. CDR3 amino acids: CASSEDHRATDTQYF. The CDR3 coding sequence is TGTGCCAGCAGTGAAGACCACCGAGCTACAGATACGCAGTATTTT.

The table lists this clonotype with many counts. This chain links TRBV28 with TRBJ2-2; the match to TRBD2 covers 11 bases. This CDR3 has 14 amino acids. V shed 4 bases and J 6 bases; nucleotides not matched to a gene: 1. Germline values: CDR1 MDHEN, CDR2 SYDVKM. Here the CDR3 DNA reads TGTGCCAGCAGTTATAGCGGGAGGGCCGGGGAGCTGTTTTTT. It codes for CASSYSGRAGELFF.

Remarks on this clonotype: Being one base from a much bigger clone, this may be a read error. The rearrangement links TRBV4-1 to TRBJ2-7; tentatively, D is TRBD2 (7 bases). This CDR3 contains 14 residues. Germline loops: CDR1 MGHRA, CDR2 YSYEKL. CDR3 nucleotide sequence: TGCGCCAGCAGCCGGCTACAGGGAGGGTACGGGCAGTACTTC. Translation gives CASSRLQGGYGQYF.

Only a few counts were recorded for this clonotype. The gene calls are TRBV19 and TRBJ1-1; 7 bases align to TRBD1. Per the germline V gene, CDR1 is LNHDA and CDR2 is SQIVND (reference sequence). The ends lost 5 bases at V and 7 bases at J; junction bases unmatched: 4. The CDR3 runs to 12 residues. CDR3 protein: CASSVWTGEAFF. The CDR3 DNA follows: TGTGCCAGTAGTGTATGGACAGGTGAAGCTTTCTTT.

This clonotype was detected ten times or more. The genes are TRBV11-1 and TRBJ2-1; 11 bases align to TRBD2. Germline V gene sequence: CDR1 SGHAT, CDR2 FQDESV (reference sequence). V trimming: 5 bases; J trimming: 5 bases; junction bases outside the gene matches: 2. This CDR3 is 14 amino acids long. DNA for the CDR3: TGTGCCAGCAGCCAGACTAGCGGGAACAATGAGCAGTTCTTC. Protein product: CASSQTSGNNEQFF.

The V and J genes are TRBV20-1 and TRBJ1-2, with 7 bases identical to TRBD1. From germline, CDR1 is DFQATT and CDR2 SNEGSKA (reference sequence). The CDR3 contains 15 residues. V was clipped by 6 bases and J by 8 bases; unmatched bases: 18. In nucleotides, the CDR3 is TGCAGTGCGCCGGGACAGTCTAAATCCAGCAGGGGCTACACCTTC. Encoded protein: CSAPGQSKSSRGYTF.

This clonotype was seen many times. The chain carries TRBV3-1 and TRBJ1-1; D is uncertain. Trimming left V 2 bases short and J 0 bases short, with 16 bases between. Germline CDR1 and CDR2: LGHDT and YNNKEL (reference sequence). The CDR3 sequence is 17 residues long. As DNA, the CDR3 is TGTGCCAGCAGCCAAAATCGTGGGTGGTATATGAACACTGAAGCTTTCTTT. The encoded protein is CASSQNRGWYMNTEAFF. Combining the CDR3 with reference TRBV3-1 and TRBJ1-1 gives the whole variable domain DTAVSQTPKYLVTQMGNDKSIKCEQNLGHDTMYWYKQDSKKFLKIMFSYNNKELIINETVPNRFSPKSPDKAHLNLHINSLELGDSAVYFCASSQNRGWYMNTEAFFGQGTRLTVV.

Points on this clonotype: It is likely a read error, because the conserved phenylalanine at the end of the CDR3 is missing. The gene calls are TRBV5-1 and TRBJ1-1; D unresolved. Trimming pared 3 bases from V and 3 bases from J, leaving 15 bases between. The CDR3 length is 15 residues. The V gene's germline CDR1 is SGHRS and CDR2 YFSETQ. The CDR3 nucleotides read TGCGCCAGCAGCTCGGTTCCGGGGTCCTACACTGAAGCTTTCCTT. Amino acid sequence: CASSSVPGSYTEAFL.

This clonotype showed up many times. This chain joins TRBV30 and TRBJ1-4; D uncertain. The CDR3 sequence is 13 residues long. Germline values: CDR1 GTSNPN, CDR2 SVGIG (reference sequence). The V end lost 1 base, the J end lost 4 bases, and 7 bases lay between the germline ends. The CDR3 protein is CAWSADFNEKLFF. The CDR3 DNA reads TGTGCCTGGAGTGCGGATTTTAATGAAAAACTGTTTTTT.

The genes are TRBV7-3 and TRBJ2-1; D remains unclear. V lost 5 bases, J lost 0 bases, and 11 bases lay in between. Germline lookup yields CDR1 SGHTA and CDR2 FQGTGA. This CDR3 comprises 15 residues. CDR3: CASSPQESSYNEQFF. CDR3 DNA: TGTGCCAGCAGCCCGCAGGAGAGCTCCTACAATGAGCAGTTCTTC.

This clonotype was counted ten times or more. This chain links TRBV29-1 with TRBJ2-1, with D tentatively TRBD1 (6 bases). CDR1 is SQVTM, CDR2 ANQGSEA, per germline. This CDR3 has 20 residues. Trimming took 7 bases from V and 0 from J, leaving 31 bases between them. The CDR3 DNA reads TGCAGCGCTGATTGGGGCAGGGGTAGGCTGGGTACGGCCTCCTACAATGAGCAGTTCTTC. Protein sequence: CSADWGRGRLGTASYNEQFF.

This clonotype has just a few counts. V and J are TRBV12-3 or TRBV12-4 and TRBJ1-5, with TRBD1 matching over 10 bases. The CDR3 has 17 residues. V lost 4 bases and J lost 2; bases outside the gene matches: 8. The CDR3 is CASSWDRGGVGNQPQHF. The DNA of the CDR3 is TGTGCCAGCAGTTGGGACAGGGGAGGCGTTGGCAATCAGCCCCAGCATTTT.